The next 14 T cell receptor beta chains were all read from a single sample in a study of control samples from healthy donors and cancer patients (dated by TCRdb to 2018 to 2020). Libraries were made using the immunoSEQ multiplex PCR assay. TCRdb took this table from immuneACCESS and kept in-frame rearrangements with V and J called. Such tables lack part of the clones; where checked against another copy, unresolved V genes explain under half of the gap, and the rest is unexplained. Counted in this sample were some 120,000 clones; 88% of them appeared once. About 2.1% of the sample is held by the ten biggest clonotypes. Sample: blood. The origin of the receptors is a woman in her 70s in good health.

The CDR3 is CASSLEGQGGEKLFF. CDR3 nucleotide sequence: TGTGCCAGCAGCTTAGAGGGACAGGGAGGGGAAAAACTGTTTTTT. The chain is built from TRBV7-9 and TRBJ1-4; 9 bases line up with TRBD1. Trimming cost V 1 base and J 8 bases; bases outside gene matches: 5. Germline assignment: CDR1 SEHNR and CDR2 FQNEAQ (reference sequence). The CDR3 loop spans 15 amino acids.

This clone was detected only once. The V call is TRBV2, the J call TRBJ1-2; D is unresolved. The V gene's germline CDR1 is SNHLY and CDR2 FYNNEI. CDR3 size: 15 residues. V was pared by 5 bases and J by 8 bases, with 21 bases between. Here the CDR3 reads CASSPGYDGIGGYTF. The CDR3 bases are TGTGCCAGCAGTCCGGGTTACGACGGGATCGGGGGCTACACCTTC.

The gene calls are TRBV18 and TRBJ2-7, with TRBD2 as a possible D gene (6 bases). Germline V CDR1 and CDR2: KGHSH, LQKENI. The CDR3 consists of 14 residues. V lost 0 bases and J lost 7, with 13 bases in between. The DNA of the CDR3 is TGTGCCAGCTCACCACCCCGGGGGTCACGAGAGCAGTACTTC. It translates to CASSPPRGSREQYF.

The rearrangement links TRBV23-1 to TRBJ1-1; D perhaps matches TRBD1 (5 bases). TRBV23-1 is an open reading frame whose function is uncertain. The ends were cut back, 5 bases at V and 1 base at J, with 8 bases in the middle. The CDR3 spans 13 residues. In DNA form, the CDR3 reads TGCGCCAGCAGTGGACACCCGAACACTGAAGCTTTCTTT. This translates into CASSGHPNTEAFF.

This chain links TRBV5-6 with TRBJ1-5; 8 positions agree with TRBD1. The germline gives CDR1 SGHDT, CDR2 YYEEEE. This CDR3 region has 17 residues. V trimming: 5 bases; J trimming: 1 base; junction bases outside the gene matches: 11. This CDR3 reads CASSFGQGGRSNQPQHF. CDR3 sequence (DNA): TGTGCCAGCAGTTTCGGACAGGGTGGTCGAAGCAATCAGCCCCAGCATTTT.

The gene calls are TRBV6-5 and TRBJ1-6; D gene uncertain. CDR1 is MNHEY, CDR2 SVGAGI, per germline. V gave up 6 bases and J gave up 8 bases, with 17 bases separating them. This CDR3 has 15 residues. In DNA, the CDR3 is TGTGCCAGCAGACCGCGGGAAGGGATGTATTCACCCCTCCACTTT. It translates to CASRPREGMYSPLHF.

The gene calls are TRBV27 and TRBJ1-5; the match to TRBD1 covers 10 bases. This CDR3 is built from 15 residues. Germline V gene lookup returns CDR1 MNHEY and CDR2 SMNVEV (reference sequence). V shed 5 bases and J 2 bases; nucleotides not matched to a gene: 3. CDR3 in DNA: TGTGCCAGCAGTCCAGGGACAGGGGGCAATCAGCCCCAGCATTTT. This codes for CASSPGTGGNQPQHF.

The chain joins TRBV12-5 to TRBJ1-2, with TRBD1 matching 7 bases. Trimming cost V 5 bases and J 2 bases; bases outside gene matches: 11. This CDR3 contains 16 residues. Germline-derived CDR1 and CDR2 are LGHNT and FRNRAP. The CDR3 DNA is TGTGCTAGTGGTCCCCACGACAGGGTAATCAACTATGGCTACACCTTC. Translation gives CASGPHDRVINYGYTF.

The sample holds one count of this clone. Written as DNA, the CDR3 is TGTGCCAGCAGTGGTAAGGGGTCCTTCTCCTACGAGCAGTACTTC. It codes for CASSGKGSFSYEQYF. The chain links TRBV6-4 to TRBJ2-7, with D maybe TRBD1 (5 bases). Germline V gene data show CDR1 as MRHNA and CDR2 as SNTAGT. The CDR3 is 15 residues long. The V gene lost 4 bases and the J gene lost 0 bases, with 13 bases spanning the gap.

The CDR3, as DNA: TGTGCCAGCAGCTATAATGGGCTGGTAAGCAATCAGCCCCAGCATTTT. It is translated as CASSYNGLVSNQPQHF. V usage is TRBV27 and J usage is TRBJ1-5, with D unclear. Germline V gene data show CDR1 as MNHEY and CDR2 as SMNVEV (reference sequence). V lost 6 bases and J lost 1, with 16 bases in between. The CDR3 is 16 amino acids.

The rearrangement joins TRBV5-6 to TRBJ2-3, with D perhaps matching TRBD2 (5 bases). Between the trimmed V and J ends, which lost 4 bases and 6 bases, there was a span of 9 bases. This CDR3 contains 12 residues. Germline assignment: CDR1 SGHDT and CDR2 YYEEEE. CDR3 sequence: CASSEGTDTQYF. In DNA form, the CDR3 reads TGTGCCAGCAGCGAGGGTACCGATACGCAGTATTTT. The complete variable domain, with remaining parts taken from reference TRBV5-6 and TRBJ2-3, reads DAGVTQSPTHLIKTRGQQVTLRCSPKSGHDTVSWYQQALGQGPQFIFQYYEEEERQRGNFPDRFSGHQFPNYSSELNVNALLLGDSALYLCASSEGTDTQYFGPGTRLTVL.

V usage is TRBV6-5 and J usage is TRBJ2-1, with D unresolved. Germline V gene lookup returns CDR1 MNHEY and CDR2 SVGAGI. CDR3 length equals 16 residues. With 0 bases removed from V and 2 bases from J, the gap between germline ends came to 11 bases. CDR3 sequence: CASSYSFGETYNEQFF. The CDR3 nucleotides are TGTGCCAGCAGTTACTCGTTTGGCGAAACCTACAATGAGCAGTTCTTC.

This clone has only one observation. V usage is TRBV19 and J usage is TRBJ1-2, with 8 bases fitting TRBD1. Germline V gene data show CDR1 as LNHDA and CDR2 as SQIVND (reference sequence). The CDR3 has 16 residues. The ends lost 6 bases at V and 4 bases at J; junction bases unmatched: 13. Here the CDR3 DNA reads TGTGCCAGTAGGGAACCCGCGACAGGGGTTATCTATGGCTACACCTTC. Its translation is CASREPATGVIYGYTF.

V gene TRBV3-1 (or the pseudogene TRBV3-2) combines with J gene TRBJ1-1; no clear D. Germline-derived CDR1 and CDR2 are LGHDT and YNNKEL (reference sequence). CDR3 size: 14 residues. The germline V and J ends were trimmed by 3 bases and 1 base, with 9 bases remaining between them. CDR3 bases: TGTGCCAGCAGCCAGACGCAGAGGAACACTGAAGCTTTCTTT. Amino acid sequence: CASSQTQRNTEAFF.